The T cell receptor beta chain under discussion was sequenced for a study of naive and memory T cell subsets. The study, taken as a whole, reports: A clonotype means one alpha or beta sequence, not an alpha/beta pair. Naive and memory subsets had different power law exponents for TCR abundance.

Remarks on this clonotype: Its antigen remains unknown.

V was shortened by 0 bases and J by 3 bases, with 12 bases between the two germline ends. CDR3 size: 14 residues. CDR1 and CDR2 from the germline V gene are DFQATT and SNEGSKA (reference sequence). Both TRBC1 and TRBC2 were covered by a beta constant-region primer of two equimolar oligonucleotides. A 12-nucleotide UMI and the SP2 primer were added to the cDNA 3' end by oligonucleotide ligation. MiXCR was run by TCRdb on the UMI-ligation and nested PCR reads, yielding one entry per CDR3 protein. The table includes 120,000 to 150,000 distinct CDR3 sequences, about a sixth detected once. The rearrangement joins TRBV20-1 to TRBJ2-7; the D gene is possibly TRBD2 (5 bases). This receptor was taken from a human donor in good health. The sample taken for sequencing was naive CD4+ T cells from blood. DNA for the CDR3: TGCAGTGCTAGAGACCCAACCGGGGACTACGAGCAGTACTTC. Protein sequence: CSARDPTGDYEQYF.